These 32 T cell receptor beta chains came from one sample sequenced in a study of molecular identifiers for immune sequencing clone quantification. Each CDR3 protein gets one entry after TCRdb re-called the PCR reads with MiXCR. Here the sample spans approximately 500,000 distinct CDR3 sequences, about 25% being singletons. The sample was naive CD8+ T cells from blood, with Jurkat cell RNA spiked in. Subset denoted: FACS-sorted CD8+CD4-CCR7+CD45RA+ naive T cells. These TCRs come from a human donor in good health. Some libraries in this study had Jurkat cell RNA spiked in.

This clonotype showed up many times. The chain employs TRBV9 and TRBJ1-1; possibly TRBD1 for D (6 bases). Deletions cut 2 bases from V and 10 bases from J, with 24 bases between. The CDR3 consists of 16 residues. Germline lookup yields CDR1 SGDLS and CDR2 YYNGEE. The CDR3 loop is CASSVDGAGAHIGAFF. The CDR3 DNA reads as TGTGCCAGCAGCGTCGATGGAGCAGGGGCGCATATAGGAGCTTTCTTT.

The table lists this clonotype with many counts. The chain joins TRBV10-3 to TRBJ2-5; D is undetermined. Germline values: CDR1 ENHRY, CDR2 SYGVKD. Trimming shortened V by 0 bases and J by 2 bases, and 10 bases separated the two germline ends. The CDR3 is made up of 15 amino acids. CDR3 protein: CAISESYRAQETQYF. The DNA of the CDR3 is TGTGCCATCAGTGAGTCGTACAGAGCTCAAGAGACCCAGTACTTC.

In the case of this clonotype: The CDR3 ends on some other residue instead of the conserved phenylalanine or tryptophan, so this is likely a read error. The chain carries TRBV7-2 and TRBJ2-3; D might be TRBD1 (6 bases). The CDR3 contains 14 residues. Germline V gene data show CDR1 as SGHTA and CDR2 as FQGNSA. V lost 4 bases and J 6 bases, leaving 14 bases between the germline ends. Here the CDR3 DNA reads TGTGCCAGCAGCTCACAGGGCCAGGTTGATACGCAGTATGTT. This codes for CASSSQGQVDTQYV.

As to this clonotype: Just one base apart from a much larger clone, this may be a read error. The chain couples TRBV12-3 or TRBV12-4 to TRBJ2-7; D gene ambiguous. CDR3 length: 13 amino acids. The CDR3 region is CVSSLELDAEQYF. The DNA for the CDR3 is TGTGTCAGCAGTTTAGAGTTGGACGCTGAGCAGTACTTC.

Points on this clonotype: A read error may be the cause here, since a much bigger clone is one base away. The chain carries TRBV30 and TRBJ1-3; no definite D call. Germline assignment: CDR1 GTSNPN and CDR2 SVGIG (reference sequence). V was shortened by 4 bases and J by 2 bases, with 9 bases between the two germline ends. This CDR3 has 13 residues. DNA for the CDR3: TGTGCCTGGACGACTGATACTGGAAACACCATATATTTT. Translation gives CAWTTDTGNTIYF.

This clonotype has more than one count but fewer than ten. The CDR3 nucleotides are TGTGCCAGCAGCTCCGGGACAGACTATGGCTACACCTTC. As protein: CASSSGTDYGYTF. The chain joins TRBV13 to TRBJ1-2; 7 bases fit TRBD1. V lost 4 bases, J lost 3 bases, and 2 bases stayed unmatched. The CDR3 runs 13 residues. Germline V CDR1 and CDR2: PRHDT, FYEKMQ (reference sequence).

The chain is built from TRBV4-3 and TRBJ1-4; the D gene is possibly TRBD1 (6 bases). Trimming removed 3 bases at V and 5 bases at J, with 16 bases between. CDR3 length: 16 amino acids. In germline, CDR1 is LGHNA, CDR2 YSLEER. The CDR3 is CASSQDGQRINEKLFF. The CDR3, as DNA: TGCGCCAGCAGCCAGGACGGACAGAGGATAAATGAAAAACTGTTTTTT.

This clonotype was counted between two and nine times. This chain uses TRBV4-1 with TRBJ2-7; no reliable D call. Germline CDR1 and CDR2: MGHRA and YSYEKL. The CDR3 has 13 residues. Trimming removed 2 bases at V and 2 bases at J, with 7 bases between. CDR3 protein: CASSQLITYEQYF. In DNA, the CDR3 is TGCGCCAGCAGCCAATTGATAACCTACGAGCAGTACTTC.

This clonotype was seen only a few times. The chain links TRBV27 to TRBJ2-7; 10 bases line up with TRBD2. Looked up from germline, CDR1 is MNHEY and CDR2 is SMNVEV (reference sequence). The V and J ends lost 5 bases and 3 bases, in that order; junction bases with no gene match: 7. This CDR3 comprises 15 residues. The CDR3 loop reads CASSPRLAGIYEQYF. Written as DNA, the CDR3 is TGTGCCAGCAGTCCAAGACTAGCGGGTATCTACGAGCAGTACTTC.

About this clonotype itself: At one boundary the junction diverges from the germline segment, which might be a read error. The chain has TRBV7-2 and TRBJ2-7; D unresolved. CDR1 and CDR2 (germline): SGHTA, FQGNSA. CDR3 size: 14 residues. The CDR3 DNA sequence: TGTGCCAGCGGCTTCATGGGAAACCCCTACGAGCAGTACTTC. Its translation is CASGFMGNPYEQYF. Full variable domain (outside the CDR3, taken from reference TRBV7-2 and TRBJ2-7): GAGVSQSPSNKVTEKGKDVELRCDPISGHTALYWYRQSLGQGLEFLIYFQGNSAPDKSGLPSDRFSAERTGGSVSTLTIQRTQQEDSAVYLCASGFMGNPYEQYFGPGTRLTVT.

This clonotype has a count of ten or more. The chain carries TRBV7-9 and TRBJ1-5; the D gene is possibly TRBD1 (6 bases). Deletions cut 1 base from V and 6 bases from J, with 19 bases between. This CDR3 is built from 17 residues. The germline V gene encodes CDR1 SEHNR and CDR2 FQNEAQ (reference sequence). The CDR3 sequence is CASSLVVTGGAGQPQHF. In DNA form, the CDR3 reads TGTGCCAGCAGCTTAGTAGTTACTGGGGGGGCTGGTCAGCCCCAGCATTTT.

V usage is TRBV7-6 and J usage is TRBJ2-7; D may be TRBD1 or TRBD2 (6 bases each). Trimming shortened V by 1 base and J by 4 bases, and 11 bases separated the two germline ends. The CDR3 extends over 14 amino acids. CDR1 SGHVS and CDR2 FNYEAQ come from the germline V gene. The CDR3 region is CASSLVEGGYEQYF. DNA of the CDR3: TGTGCCAGCAGCTTAGTCGAAGGGGGGTACGAGCAGTACTTC. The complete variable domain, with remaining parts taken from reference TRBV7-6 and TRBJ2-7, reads GAGVSQSPRYKVTKRGQDVALRCDPISGHVSLYWYRQALGQGPEFLTYFNYEAQQDKSGLPNDRFSAERPEGSISTLTIQRTEQRDSAMYRCASSLVEGGYEQYFGPGTRLTVT.

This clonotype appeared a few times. CDR3 in amino acids: CASSPVPRQTYEQYF. CDR3 sequence (DNA): TGCGCCAGCAGCCCGGTTCCGAGACAGACCTACGAGCAGTACTTC. V and J are TRBV4-1 and TRBJ2-7, with D possibly matching TRBD1 (5 bases). Looked up from germline, CDR1 is MGHRA and CDR2 is YSYEKL. This CDR3 region has 15 residues. Deletions cut 4 bases from V and 2 bases from J, with 15 bases between.

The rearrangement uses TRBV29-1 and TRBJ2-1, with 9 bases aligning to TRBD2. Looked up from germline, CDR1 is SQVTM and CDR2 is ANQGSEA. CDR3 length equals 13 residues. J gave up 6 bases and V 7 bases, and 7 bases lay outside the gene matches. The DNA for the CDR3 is TGCAGCGGCAGGGTAGCGGGAGTCAATGAGCAGTTCTTC. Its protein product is CSGRVAGVNEQFF.

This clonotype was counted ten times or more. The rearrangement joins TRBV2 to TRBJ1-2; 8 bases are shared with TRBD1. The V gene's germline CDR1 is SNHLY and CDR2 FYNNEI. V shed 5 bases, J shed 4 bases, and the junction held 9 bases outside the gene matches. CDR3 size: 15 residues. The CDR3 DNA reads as TGTGCCAGCAGTCCATTTGGACAGGGAGCCTATGGCTACACCTTC. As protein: CASSPFGQGAYGYTF. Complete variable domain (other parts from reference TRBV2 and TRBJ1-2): EPEVTQTPSHQVTQMGQEVILRCVPISNHLYFYWYRQILGQKVEFLVSFYNNEISEKSEIFDDQFSVERPDGSNFTLKIRSTKLEDSAMYFCASSPFGQGAYGYTFGSGTRLTVV.

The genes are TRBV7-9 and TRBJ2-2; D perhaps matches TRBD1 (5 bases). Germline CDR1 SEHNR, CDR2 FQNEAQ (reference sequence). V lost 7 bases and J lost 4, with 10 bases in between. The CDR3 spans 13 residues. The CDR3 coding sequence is TGTGCCAGCAAGGGGCCGAGCACCGGGGAGCTGTTTTTT. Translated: CASKGPSTGELFF. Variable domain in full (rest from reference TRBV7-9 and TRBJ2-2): DTGVSQNPRHKITKRGQNVTFRCDPISEHNRLYWYRQTLGQGPEFLTYFQNEAQLEKSRLLSDRFSAERPKGSFSTLEIQRTEQGDSAMYLCASKGPSTGELFFGEGSRLTVL.

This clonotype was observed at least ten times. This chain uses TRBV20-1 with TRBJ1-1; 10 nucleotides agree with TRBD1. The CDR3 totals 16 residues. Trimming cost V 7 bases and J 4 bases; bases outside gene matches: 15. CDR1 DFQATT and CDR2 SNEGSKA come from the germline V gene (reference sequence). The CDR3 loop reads CSGGDRGLGLLTEAFF. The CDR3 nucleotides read TGCAGTGGAGGGGACAGGGGCCTCGGATTACTCACTGAAGCTTTCTTT.

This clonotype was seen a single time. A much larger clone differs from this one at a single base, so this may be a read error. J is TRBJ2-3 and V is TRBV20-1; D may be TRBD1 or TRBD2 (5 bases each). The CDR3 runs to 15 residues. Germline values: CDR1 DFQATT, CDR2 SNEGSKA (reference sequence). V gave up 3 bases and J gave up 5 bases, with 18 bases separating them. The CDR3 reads CSARIVGTGEDTQYF. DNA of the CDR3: TGCAGTGCTAGGATCGTGGGGACCGGAGAAGATACGCAGTATTTT.

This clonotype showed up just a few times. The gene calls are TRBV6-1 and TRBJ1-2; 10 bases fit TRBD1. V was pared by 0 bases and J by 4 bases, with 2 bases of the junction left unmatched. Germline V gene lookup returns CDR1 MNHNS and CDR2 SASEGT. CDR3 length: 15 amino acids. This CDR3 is CASSEARTGGYGYTF. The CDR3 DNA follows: TGTGCCAGCAGTGAAGCCCGGACAGGGGGCTATGGCTACACCTTC.

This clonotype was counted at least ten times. CDR3 sequence: CASNDWVGANGDTQYF. The CDR3 nucleotides read TGTGCCAGTAATGACTGGGTGGGGGCAAATGGGGATACGCAGTATTTT. This sequence joins TRBV6-6 and TRBJ2-3; a possible D gene is TRBD1 (6 bases). V gave up 9 bases and J gave up 6 bases, with 25 bases separating them. CDR3 length equals 16 residues. Germline V gives CDR1 MNHNY, CDR2 SVGAGI (reference sequence).

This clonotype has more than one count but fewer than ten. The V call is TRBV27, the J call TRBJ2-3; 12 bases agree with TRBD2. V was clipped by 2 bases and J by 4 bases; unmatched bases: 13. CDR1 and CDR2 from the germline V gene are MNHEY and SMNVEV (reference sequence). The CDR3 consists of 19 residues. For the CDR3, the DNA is TGTGCCAGCAGTTTACGAGGACTAGCGGGAAGAAGTAGTGCAGATACGCAGTATTTT. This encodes CASSLRGLAGRSSADTQYF.

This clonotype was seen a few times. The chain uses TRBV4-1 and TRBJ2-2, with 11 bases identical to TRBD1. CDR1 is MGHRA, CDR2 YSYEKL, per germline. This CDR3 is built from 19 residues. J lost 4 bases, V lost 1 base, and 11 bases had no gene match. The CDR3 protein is CASSQALGTGGIGTGELFF. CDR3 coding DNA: TGCGCCAGCAGCCAAGCTTTGGGGACAGGGGGTATAGGCACCGGGGAGCTGTTTTTT.

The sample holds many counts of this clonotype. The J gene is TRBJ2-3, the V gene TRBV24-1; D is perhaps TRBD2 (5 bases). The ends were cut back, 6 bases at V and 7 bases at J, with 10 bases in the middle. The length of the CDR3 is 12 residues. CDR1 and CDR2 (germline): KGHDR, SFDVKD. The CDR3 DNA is TGTGCCACCAGTACGAGCGGCTATACGCAGTATTTT. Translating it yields CATSTSGYTQYF.

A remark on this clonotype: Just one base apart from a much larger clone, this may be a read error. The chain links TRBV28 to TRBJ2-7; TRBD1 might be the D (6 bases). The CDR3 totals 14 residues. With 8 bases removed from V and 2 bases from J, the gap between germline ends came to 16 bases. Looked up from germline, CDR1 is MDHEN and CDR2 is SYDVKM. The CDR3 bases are TGTGCCAGCGCCCCCGACAGGTACCCCTACGAGCAGTACTTC. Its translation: CASAPDRYPYEQYF.

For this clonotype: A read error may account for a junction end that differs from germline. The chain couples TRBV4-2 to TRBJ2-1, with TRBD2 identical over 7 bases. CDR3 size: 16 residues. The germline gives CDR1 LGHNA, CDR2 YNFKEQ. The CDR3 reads CASSHGGTTTYSEQFF. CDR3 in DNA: TGTGCCAGCAGCCATGGTGGGACTACTACCTACAGTGAGCAGTTCTTC.

The CDR3 region is CASSQLGGFLNTEAFF. The CDR3 nucleotides read TGCGCCAGCAGCCAATTGGGTGGCTTTCTGAACACTGAAGCTTTCTTT. The chain has TRBV4-1 and TRBJ1-1; D is unresolved. This CDR3 is built from 16 residues. V lost 2 bases and J 0 bases, leaving 13 bases between the germline ends. Per germline, CDR1 MGHRA and CDR2 YSYEKL.

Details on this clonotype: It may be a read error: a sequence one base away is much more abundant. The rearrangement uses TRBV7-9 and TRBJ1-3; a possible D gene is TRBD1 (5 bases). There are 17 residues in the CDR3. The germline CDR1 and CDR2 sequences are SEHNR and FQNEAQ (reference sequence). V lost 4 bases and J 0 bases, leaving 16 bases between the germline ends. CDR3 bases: TGTGCCAGCAGCTCACCGGAGACAGCTTACTCTGGAAACACCATATATTTT. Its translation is CASSSPETAYSGNTIYF.

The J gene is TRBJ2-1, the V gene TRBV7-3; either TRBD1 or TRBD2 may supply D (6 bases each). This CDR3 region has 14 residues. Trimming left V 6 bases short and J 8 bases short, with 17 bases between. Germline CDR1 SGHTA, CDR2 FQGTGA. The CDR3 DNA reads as TGTGCCAGCAGTTTAGTGTCAAGGGGGGATGAGCAGTTCTTC. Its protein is CASSLVSRGDEQFF.

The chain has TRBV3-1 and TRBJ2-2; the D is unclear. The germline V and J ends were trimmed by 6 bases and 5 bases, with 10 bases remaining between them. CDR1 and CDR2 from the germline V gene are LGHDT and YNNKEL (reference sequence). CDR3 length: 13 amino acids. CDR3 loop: CASSQPYTGELFF. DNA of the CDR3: TGTGCCAGCAGTCAACCATATACCGGGGAGCTGTTTTTT.

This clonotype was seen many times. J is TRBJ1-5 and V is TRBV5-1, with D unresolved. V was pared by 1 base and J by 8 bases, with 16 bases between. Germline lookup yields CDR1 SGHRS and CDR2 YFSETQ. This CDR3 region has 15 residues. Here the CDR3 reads CASSLMGYFFEPQHF. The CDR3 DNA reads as TGCGCCAGCAGCTTGATGGGGTACTTTTTCGAGCCCCAGCATTTT.

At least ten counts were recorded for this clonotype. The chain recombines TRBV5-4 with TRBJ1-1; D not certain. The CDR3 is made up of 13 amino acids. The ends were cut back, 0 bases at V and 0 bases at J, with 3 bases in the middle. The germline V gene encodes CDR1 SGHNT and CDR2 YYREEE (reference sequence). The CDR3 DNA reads TGTGCCAGCAGCTTGGAGATGAACACTGAAGCTTTCTTT. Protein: CASSLEMNTEAFF.

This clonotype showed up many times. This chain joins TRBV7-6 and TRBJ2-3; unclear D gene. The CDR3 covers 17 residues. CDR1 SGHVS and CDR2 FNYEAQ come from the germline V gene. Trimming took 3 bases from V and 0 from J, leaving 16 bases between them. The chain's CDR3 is CASSFNPALTSTDTQYF. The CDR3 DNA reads TGTGCCAGCAGCTTCAACCCAGCGCTGACTAGCACAGATACGCAGTATTTT.